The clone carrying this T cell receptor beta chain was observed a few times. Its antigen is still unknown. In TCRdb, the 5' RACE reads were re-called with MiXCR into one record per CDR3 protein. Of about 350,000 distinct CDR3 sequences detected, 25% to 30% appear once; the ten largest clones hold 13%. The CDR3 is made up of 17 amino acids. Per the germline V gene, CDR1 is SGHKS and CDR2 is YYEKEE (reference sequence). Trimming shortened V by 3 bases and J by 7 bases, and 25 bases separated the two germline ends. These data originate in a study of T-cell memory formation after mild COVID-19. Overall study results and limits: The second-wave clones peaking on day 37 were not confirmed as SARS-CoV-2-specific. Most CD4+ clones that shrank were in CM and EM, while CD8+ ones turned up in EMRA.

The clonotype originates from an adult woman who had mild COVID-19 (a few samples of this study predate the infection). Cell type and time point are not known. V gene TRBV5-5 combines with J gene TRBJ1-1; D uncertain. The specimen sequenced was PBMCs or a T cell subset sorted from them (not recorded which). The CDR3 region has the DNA TGTGCCAGCAGCTATGGACCCGGGGTATCTGTCACGGGTGAAGCTTTCTTT. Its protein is CASSYGPGVSVTGEAFF.